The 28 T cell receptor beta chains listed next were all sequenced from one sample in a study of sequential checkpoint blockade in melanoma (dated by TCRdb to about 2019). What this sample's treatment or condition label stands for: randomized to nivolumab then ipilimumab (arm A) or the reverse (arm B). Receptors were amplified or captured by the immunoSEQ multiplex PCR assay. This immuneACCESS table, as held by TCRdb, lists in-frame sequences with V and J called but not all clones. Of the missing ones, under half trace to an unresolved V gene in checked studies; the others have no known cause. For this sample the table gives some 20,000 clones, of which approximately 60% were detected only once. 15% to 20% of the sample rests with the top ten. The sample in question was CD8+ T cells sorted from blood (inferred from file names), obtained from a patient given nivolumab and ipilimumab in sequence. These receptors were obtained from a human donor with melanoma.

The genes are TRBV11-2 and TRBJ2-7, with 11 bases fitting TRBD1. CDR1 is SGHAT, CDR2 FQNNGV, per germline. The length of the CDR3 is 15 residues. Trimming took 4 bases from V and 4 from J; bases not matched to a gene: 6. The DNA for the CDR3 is TGTGCCAGCAGCTGGGGACAGGGGGTCTTTTACGAGCAGTACTTC. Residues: CASSWGQGVFYEQYF.

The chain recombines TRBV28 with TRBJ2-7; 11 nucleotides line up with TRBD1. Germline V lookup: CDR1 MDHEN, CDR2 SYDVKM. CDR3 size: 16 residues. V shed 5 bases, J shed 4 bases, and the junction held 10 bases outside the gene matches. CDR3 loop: CASSTPHRDRGYEQYF. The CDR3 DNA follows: TGTGCCAGCAGTACCCCTCACCGGGACAGGGGGTACGAGCAGTACTTC.

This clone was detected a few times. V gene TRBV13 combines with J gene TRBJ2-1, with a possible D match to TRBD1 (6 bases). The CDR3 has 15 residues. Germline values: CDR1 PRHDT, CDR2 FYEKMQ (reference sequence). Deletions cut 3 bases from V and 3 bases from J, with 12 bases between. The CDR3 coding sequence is TGTGCCAGCAGCTTTAGACAGGAAAGCTACAATGAGCAGTTCTTC. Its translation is CASSFRQESYNEQFF.

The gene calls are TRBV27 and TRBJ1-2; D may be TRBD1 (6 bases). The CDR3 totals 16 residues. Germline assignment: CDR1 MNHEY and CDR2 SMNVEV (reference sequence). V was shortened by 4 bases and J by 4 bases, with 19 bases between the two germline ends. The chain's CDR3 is CASSSYRDINLYGYTF. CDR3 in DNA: TGTGCCAGCAGTTCCTACAGGGATATTAACCTCTATGGCTACACCTTC.

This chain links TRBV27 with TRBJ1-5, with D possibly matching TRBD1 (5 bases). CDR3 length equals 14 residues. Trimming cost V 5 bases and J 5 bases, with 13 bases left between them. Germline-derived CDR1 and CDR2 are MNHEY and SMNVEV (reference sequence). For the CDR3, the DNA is TGTGCCAGCAGTCCCAATGACAGCGATCAGCCCCAGCATTTT. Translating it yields CASSPNDSDQPQHF.

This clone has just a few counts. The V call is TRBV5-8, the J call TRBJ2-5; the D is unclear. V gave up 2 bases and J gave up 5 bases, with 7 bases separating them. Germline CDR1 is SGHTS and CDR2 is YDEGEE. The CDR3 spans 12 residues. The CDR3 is CASSLAWETQYF. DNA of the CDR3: TGTGCCAGCAGCTTAGCGTGGGAGACCCAGTACTTC.

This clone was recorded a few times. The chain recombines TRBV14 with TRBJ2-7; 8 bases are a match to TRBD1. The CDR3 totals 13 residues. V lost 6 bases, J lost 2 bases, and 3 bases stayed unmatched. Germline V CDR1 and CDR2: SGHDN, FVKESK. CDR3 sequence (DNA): TGTGCCAGCAGACCAGGGGGCGCCTACGAGCAGTACTTC. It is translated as CASRPGGAYEQYF.

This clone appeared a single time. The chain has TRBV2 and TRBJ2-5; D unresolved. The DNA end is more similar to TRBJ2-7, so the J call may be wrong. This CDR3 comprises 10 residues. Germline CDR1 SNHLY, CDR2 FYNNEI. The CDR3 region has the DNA TGTGCCAGCTTTGCGAACGAGCAGTACTTC. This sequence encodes CASFANEQYF.

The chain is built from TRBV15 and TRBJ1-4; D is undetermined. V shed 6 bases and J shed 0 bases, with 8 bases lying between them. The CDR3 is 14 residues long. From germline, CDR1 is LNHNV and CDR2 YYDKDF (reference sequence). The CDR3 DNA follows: TGTGCCACCAGTCACATCACAACTAATGAAAAACTGTTTTTT. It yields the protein CATSHITTNEKLFF.

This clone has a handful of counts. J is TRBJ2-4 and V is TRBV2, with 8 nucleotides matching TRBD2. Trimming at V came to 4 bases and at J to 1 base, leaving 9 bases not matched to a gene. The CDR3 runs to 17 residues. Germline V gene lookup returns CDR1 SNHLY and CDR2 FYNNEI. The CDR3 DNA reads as TGTGCCAGCAGTGTTGATAGGCGGGGGGAGGCCAAAAACATTCAGTACTTC. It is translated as CASSVDRRGEAKNIQYF. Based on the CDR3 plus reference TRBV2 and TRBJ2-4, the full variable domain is EPEVTQTPSHQVTQMGQEVILRCVPISNHLYFYWYRQILGQKVEFLVSFYNNEISEKSEIFDDQFSVERPDGSNFTLKIRSTKLEDSAMYFCASSVDRRGEAKNIQYFGAGTRLSVL.

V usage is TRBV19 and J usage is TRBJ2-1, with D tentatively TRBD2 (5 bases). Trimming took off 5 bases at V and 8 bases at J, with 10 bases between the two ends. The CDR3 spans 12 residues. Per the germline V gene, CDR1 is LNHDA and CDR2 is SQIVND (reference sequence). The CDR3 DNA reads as TGTGCCAGTAGTTTCTATAGCGATGAGCAGTTCTTC. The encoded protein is CASSFYSDEQFF.

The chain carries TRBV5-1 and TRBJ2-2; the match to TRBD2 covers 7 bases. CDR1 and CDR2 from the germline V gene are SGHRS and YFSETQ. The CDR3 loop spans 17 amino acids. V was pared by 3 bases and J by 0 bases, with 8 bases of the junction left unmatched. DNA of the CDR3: TGCGCCAGCAGCTCGCTCTCTAGCGGAGCGAACACCGGGGAGCTGTTTTTT. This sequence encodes CASSSLSSGANTGELFF.

The CDR3 loop is CASSPPGFENSPLHF. The DNA of the CDR3 is TGTGCCAGCAGCCCACCAGGATTTGAGAATTCACCCCTCCACTTT. This chain connects TRBV7-9 to TRBJ1-6; D gene uncertain. Germline-derived CDR1 and CDR2 are SEHNR and FQNEAQ (reference sequence). V was trimmed by 5 bases and J by 7 bases, leaving 15 bases between them. This CDR3 region has 15 residues.

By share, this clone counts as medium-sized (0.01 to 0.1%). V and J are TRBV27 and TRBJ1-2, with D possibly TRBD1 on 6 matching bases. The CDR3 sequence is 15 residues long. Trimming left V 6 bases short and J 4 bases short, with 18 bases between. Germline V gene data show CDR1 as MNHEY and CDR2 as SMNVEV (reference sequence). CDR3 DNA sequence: TGTGCCAGCAGGCCCCTATTGGACAGCGTCTATGGCTACACCTTC. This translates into CASRPLLDSVYGYTF.

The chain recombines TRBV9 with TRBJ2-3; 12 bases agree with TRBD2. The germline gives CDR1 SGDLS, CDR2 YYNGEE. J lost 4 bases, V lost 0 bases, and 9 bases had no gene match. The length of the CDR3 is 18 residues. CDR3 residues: CASSVASLLAGGPDTQYF. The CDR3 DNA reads TGTGCCAGCAGCGTAGCTTCCCTACTAGCGGGAGGCCCAGATACGCAGTATTTT.

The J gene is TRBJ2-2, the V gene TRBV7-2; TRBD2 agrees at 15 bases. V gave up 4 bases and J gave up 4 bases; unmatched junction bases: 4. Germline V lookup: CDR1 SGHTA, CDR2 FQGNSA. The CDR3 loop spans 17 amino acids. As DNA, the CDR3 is TGTGCCAGCAGCTACGGACTAGCGGGAGGGAGCACCGGGGAGCTGTTTTTT. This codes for CASSYGLAGGSTGELFF.

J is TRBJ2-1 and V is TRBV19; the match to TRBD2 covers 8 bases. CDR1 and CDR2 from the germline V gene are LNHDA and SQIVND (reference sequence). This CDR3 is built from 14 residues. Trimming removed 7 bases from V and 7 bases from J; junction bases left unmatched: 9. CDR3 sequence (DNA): TGTGCCAGTAAGGCGAGCGGGAGTAAGAATGAGCAGTTCTTC. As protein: CASKASGSKNEQFF.

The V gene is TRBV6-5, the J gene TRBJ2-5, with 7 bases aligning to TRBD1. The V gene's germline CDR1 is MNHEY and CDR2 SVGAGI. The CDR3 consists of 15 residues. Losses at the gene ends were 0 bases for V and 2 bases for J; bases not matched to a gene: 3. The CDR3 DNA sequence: TGTGCCAGCAGTTACTCGACAGGGTGGCAAGAGACCCAGTACTTC. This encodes CASSYSTGWQETQYF.

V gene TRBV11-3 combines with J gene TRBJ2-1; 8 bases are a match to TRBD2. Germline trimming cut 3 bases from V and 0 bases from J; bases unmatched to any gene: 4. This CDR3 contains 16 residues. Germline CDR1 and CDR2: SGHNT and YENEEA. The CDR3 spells CASSFRLAFSYNEQFF. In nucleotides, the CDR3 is TGTGCCAGCAGCTTCCGACTAGCGTTCTCCTACAATGAGCAGTTCTTC.

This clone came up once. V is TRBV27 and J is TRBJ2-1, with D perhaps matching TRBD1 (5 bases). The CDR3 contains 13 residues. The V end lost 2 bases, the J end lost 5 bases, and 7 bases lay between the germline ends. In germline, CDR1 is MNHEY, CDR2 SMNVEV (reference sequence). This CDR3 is CASSLDRNNEQFF. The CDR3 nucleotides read TGTGCCAGCAGTTTAGACAGAAACAATGAGCAGTTCTTC.

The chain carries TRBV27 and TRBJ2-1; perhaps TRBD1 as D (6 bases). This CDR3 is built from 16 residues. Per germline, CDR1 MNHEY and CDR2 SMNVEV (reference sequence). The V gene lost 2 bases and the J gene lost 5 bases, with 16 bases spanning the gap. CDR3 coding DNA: TGTGCCAGCAGTTTAACCCTCGGGACAACGAACAATGAGCAGTTCTTC. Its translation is CASSLTLGTTNNEQFF.

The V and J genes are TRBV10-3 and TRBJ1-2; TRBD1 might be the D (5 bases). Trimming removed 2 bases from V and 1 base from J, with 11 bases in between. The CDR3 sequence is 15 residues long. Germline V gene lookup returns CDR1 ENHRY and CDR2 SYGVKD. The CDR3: CAISEVTVFNYGYTF. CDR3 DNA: TGTGCCATCAGTGAGGTGACAGTTTTTAACTATGGCTACACCTTC.

CDR3: CASSFKGRGGPDTQYF. The CDR3 nucleotides read TGTGCCAGCAGCTTTAAGGGTCGGGGAGGGCCGGATACGCAGTATTTT. The chain employs TRBV5-4 and TRBJ2-3; 7 nucleotides match TRBD2. This CDR3 is built from 16 residues. The germline V gene has CDR1 SGHNT and CDR2 YYREEE (reference sequence). V shed 2 bases, J shed 6 bases, and the junction held 12 bases outside the gene matches.

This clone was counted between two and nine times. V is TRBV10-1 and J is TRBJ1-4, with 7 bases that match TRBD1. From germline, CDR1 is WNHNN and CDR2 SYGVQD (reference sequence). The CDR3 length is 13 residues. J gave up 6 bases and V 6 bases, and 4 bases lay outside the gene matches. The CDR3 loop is CASRTGADEKLFF. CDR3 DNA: TGCGCCAGCAGAACAGGGGCGGATGAAAAACTGTTTTTT.

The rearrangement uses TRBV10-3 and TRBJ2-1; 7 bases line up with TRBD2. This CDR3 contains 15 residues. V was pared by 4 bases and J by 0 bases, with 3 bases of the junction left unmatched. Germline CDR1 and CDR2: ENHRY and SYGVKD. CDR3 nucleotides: TGTGCCATCAGTGTGGGCGGGAGCTCCTACAATGAGCAGTTCTTC. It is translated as CAISVGGSSYNEQFF.

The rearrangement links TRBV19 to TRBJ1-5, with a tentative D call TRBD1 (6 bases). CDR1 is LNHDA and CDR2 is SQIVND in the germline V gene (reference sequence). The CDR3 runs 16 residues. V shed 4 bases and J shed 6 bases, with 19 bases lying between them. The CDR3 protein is CASSRRTERFGQPQHF. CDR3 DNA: TGTGCCAGTAGTAGAAGGACAGAACGTTTTGGTCAGCCCCAGCATTTT.

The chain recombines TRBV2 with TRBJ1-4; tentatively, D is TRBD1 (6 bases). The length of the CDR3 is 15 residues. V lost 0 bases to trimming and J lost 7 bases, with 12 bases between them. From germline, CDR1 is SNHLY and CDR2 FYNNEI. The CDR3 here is CASSEAGRGREKLFF. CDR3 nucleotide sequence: TGTGCCAGCAGTGAAGCGGGCAGGGGTCGTGAAAAACTGTTTTTT.

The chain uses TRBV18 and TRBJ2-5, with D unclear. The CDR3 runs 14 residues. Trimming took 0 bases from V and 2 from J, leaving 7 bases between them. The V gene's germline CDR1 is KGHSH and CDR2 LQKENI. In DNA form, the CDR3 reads TGTGCCAGCTCACCACCCCCAGGACAAGAGACCCAGTACTTC. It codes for CASSPPPGQETQYF. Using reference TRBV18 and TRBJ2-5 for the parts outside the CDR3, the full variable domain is NAGVMQNPRHLVRRRGQEARLRCSPMKGHSHVYWYRQLPEEGLKFMVYLQKENIIDESGMPKERFSAEFPKEGPSILRIQQVVRGDSAAYFCASSPPPGQETQYFGPGTRLLVL.